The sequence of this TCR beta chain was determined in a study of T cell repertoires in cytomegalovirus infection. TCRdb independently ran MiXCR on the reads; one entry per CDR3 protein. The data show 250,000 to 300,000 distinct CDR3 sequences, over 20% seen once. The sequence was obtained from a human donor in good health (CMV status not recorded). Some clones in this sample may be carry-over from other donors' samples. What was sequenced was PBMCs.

CDR3 residues: CASSPEGLAGGSGELFF. CDR3 sequence (DNA): TGTGCCAGCAGTCCGGAGGGACTAGCGGGAGGTTCCGGGGAGCTGTTTTTT. This chain joins TRBV28 and TRBJ2-2; 15 positions match TRBD2. Per the germline V gene, CDR1 is MDHEN and CDR2 is SYDVKM. V was clipped by 5 bases and J by 6 bases; unmatched bases: 7. There are 17 residues in the CDR3.